Following are 13 T cell receptor beta chains from one sample sequenced in a study of blood T cell repertoires in COVID-19. Repertoires were generated with immunoSEQ multiplex PCR, while TCRdb's copy carries only in-frame clones and drops some. The sample lists about 91,000 clones, around 88% seen once, with 6.5% to 9.5% in the top ten. Sequencing was performed on peripheral blood. The receptors here all came from a woman between 70 and 85 years old with acute or convalescent COVID-19.

The chain joins TRBV3-1 (or the pseudogene TRBV3-2) to TRBJ1-6; 7 bases agree with TRBD1. The CDR3 sequence is 17 residues long. The trim removed 1 base at V and 7 bases at J, leaving 10 bases unmatched. In germline, CDR1 is LGHDT, CDR2 YNNKEL (reference sequence). The chain's CDR3 is CASSQGVPGDSNSPLHF. The CDR3 region has the DNA TGTGCCAGCAGCCAAGGAGTCCCGGGGGACAGCAATTCACCCCTCCACTTT.

The chain recombines TRBV12-3 or TRBV12-4 with TRBJ2-5; TRBD1 agrees at 7 bases. CDR3 length: 13 amino acids. Trimming cost V 6 bases and J 7 bases; bases outside gene matches: 8. The CDR3 region is CASSPDRMLTQYF. The CDR3 DNA reads TGTGCCAGCAGCCCGGACAGGATGTTGACCCAGTACTTC.

The chain joins TRBV5-6 to TRBJ2-5, with 7 bases that match TRBD1. The CDR3 extends over 14 amino acids. V shed 2 bases, J shed 5 bases, and the junction held 6 bases outside the gene matches. Germline V gives CDR1 SGHDT, CDR2 YYEEEE. CDR3 DNA: TGTGCCAGCAGCTTATCAGGGGGTTGGGAGACCCAGTACTTC. Protein: CASSLSGGWETQYF.

The rearrangement links TRBV18 to TRBJ2-3, with a tentative D call TRBD1 (5 bases). Germline CDR1 and CDR2: KGHSH and LQKENI. V was pared by 1 base and J by 3 bases, with 11 bases between. The CDR3 is made up of 15 amino acids. This CDR3 is CASSPLPGSTDTQYF. Written as DNA, the CDR3 is TGTGCCAGCTCACCACTCCCAGGGTCTACAGATACGCAGTATTTT.

The chain combines TRBV2 with TRBJ2-7; TRBD2 aligns across 10 bases. The CDR3 runs 14 residues. Per germline, CDR1 SNHLY and CDR2 FYNNEI. The V and J ends lost 11 bases and 3 bases, in that order; junction bases with no gene match: 10. The CDR3 DNA reads TGTGCCGCTGTGACCGGGACTAGCGACTACGAGCAGTACTTC. Its translation is CAAVTGTSDYEQYF.

The V and J genes are TRBV24-1 and TRBJ2-3, with 7 positions matching TRBD2. Per the germline V gene, CDR1 is KGHDR and CDR2 is SFDVKD. CDR3 length: 18 amino acids. Trimming cost V 3 bases and J 0 bases; bases outside gene matches: 11. CDR3 protein: CATSDHPGLVGSTDTQYF. In DNA form, the CDR3 reads TGTGCCACCAGTGATCACCCCGGACTAGTAGGGAGCACAGATACGCAGTATTTT.

The chain carries TRBV3-1 (or the pseudogene TRBV3-2) and TRBJ2-3, with D perhaps matching TRBD2 (6 bases). The V end was cut by 4 bases, the J end by 2 bases, with 13 bases between. This CDR3 contains 15 residues. Germline CDR1 is LGHDT and CDR2 is YNNKEL (reference sequence). CDR3 nucleotide sequence: TGTGCCAGCAGCCCGACTAGACAATACACAGATACGCAGTATTTT. It encodes CASSPTRQYTDTQYF.

A note on this clone: Other DNA sequences in this specimen translate into the identical CDR3. This chain joins TRBV6-5 and TRBJ2-5; 8 bases match TRBD1. CDR3 length: 14 residues. The germline V gene encodes CDR1 MNHEY and CDR2 SVGAGI. Trimming cost V 5 bases and J 2 bases; bases outside gene matches: 4. The CDR3 here is CASSRGTGQETQYF. In DNA, the CDR3 is TGTGCCAGCAGTCGTGGGACAGGTCAAGAGACCCAGTACTTC.

V is TRBV30 and J is TRBJ1-5, with 8 bases aligning to TRBD1. CDR1 is GTSNPN, CDR2 SVGIG, per germline (reference sequence). The CDR3 contains 15 residues. Unmatched junction bases numbered 4, after V lost 2 bases and J lost 1 base. CDR3 bases: TGTGCCTGGAGTACAGGGGGAACAAGCAATCAGCCCCAGCATTTT. It specifies CAWSTGGTSNQPQHF.

The chain employs TRBV28 and TRBJ1-6; the match to TRBD1 covers 9 bases. Per the germline V gene, CDR1 is MDHEN and CDR2 is SYDVKM. This CDR3 is 13 amino acids long. V gave up 5 bases and J gave up 7 bases; unmatched junction bases: 0. The DNA of the CDR3 is TGTGCCAGCAGTGGGACAGGGAATTCACCCCTCCACTTT. Amino acid sequence: CASSGTGNSPLHF.

The genes are TRBV5-4 and TRBJ2-3; possible D gene TRBD2, 7 bases. CDR1 and CDR2 (germline): SGHNT, YYREEE (reference sequence). CDR3 length: 16 residues. With 2 bases removed from V and 4 bases from J, the gap between germline ends came to 17 bases. The CDR3 here is CASSFLGGGFPDTQYF. The CDR3 region has the DNA TGTGCCAGCAGCTTTTTGGGGGGGGGCTTTCCAGATACGCAGTATTTT. The full variable domain, its missing parts supplied by reference TRBV5-4 and TRBJ2-3, is ETGVTQSPTHLIKTRGQQVTLRCSSQSGHNTVSWYQQALGQGPQFIFQYYREEENGRGNFPPRFSGLQFPNYSSELNVNALELDDSALYLCASSFLGGGFPDTQYFGPGTRLTVL.

V usage is TRBV2 and J usage is TRBJ1-2, with D perhaps matching TRBD1 (6 bases). CDR3 size: 11 residues. Germline CDR1 and CDR2: SNHLY and FYNNEI. Trimming shortened V by 9 bases and J by 6 bases, and 11 bases separated the two germline ends. The CDR3 loop is CARETGNGYTF. Here the CDR3 DNA reads TGTGCCAGAGAAACAGGGAATGGCTACACCTTC.

The chain has TRBV3-1 (or the pseudogene TRBV3-2) and TRBJ1-4, with a tentative D call TRBD1 (6 bases). V shed 4 bases and J shed 6 bases, with 15 bases lying between them. CDR3 size: 15 residues. Germline V gives CDR1 LGHDT, CDR2 YNNKEL (reference sequence). In DNA form, the CDR3 reads TGTGCCAGCAGCCTAGCAGGGGTATCCGATGAAAAACTGTTTTTT. Its translation: CASSLAGVSDEKLFF.